These 14 T cell receptor beta chains were all obtained from the same sample, sequenced in a study of T cell repertoires in cytomegalovirus infection. In TCRdb, the reads were re-called with MiXCR into one record per CDR3 protein. The profile covers hundreds of thousands of distinct CDR3 sequences, with 17% appearing a single time and more than 10% taken by the ten largest. Sample: PBMCs. These receptors were collected from a human donor in good health (CMV status not recorded). Some clones in this sample may be carry-over from other donors' samples.

In this sample, this clonotype turned up many times. This chain links TRBV7-9 with TRBJ2-1; 13 bases fit TRBD2. Trimming cost V 5 bases and J 7 bases; bases outside gene matches: 5. Germline CDR1 is SEHNR and CDR2 is FQNEAQ (reference sequence). The CDR3 is made up of 15 amino acids. The CDR3 is CASSRTSGGINEQFF. CDR3 sequence (DNA): TGTGCCAGCAGCCGGACTAGCGGGGGTATAAATGAGCAGTTCTTC.

This clonotype was detected only once. This chain links TRBV19 with TRBJ2-1; 10 positions match TRBD1. The CDR3 runs to 14 residues. The trim removed 1 base at V and 12 bases at J, leaving 6 bases unmatched. CDR1 is LNHDA and CDR2 is SQIVND in the germline V gene (reference sequence). In DNA form, the CDR3 reads TGTGCCAGTAGTATAGCGGGACAGGGGATGGTGCAGTTCTTC. Residues: CASSIAGQGMVQFF.

This clonotype was counted many times. This chain joins TRBV7-2 and TRBJ2-1; TRBD1 agrees at 8 bases. Losses at the gene ends were 5 bases for V and 8 bases for J; bases not matched to a gene: 8. Germline V gene data show CDR1 as SGHTA and CDR2 as FQGNSA. This CDR3 comprises 14 residues. The CDR3, as DNA: TGTGCCAGCAGCGCCTGGACAGGGAAAGATGAGCAGTTCTTC. This sequence encodes CASSAWTGKDEQFF.

This clonotype was detected many times. This sequence joins TRBV25-1 and TRBJ2-1; 12 positions agree with TRBD1. With 3 bases clipped from V and 5 bases from J, the junction kept 8 bases outside the gene matches. CDR1 is MGHDK, CDR2 SYGVNS, per germline. The CDR3 sequence is 17 residues long. The CDR3 here is CASSDPPGQGANNEQFF. The DNA for the CDR3 is TGTGCCAGCAGTGATCCCCCGGGACAGGGGGCGAACAATGAGCAGTTCTTC.

This clonotype was counted ten times or more. This sequence joins TRBV6-2 or TRBV6-3 and TRBJ1-1; 8 nucleotides align to TRBD1. CDR1 is MNHEY and CDR2 is SVGEGT in the germline V gene. Germline trimming cut 6 bases from V and 7 bases from J; bases unmatched to any gene: 13. The CDR3 runs to 15 residues. The CDR3 DNA sequence: TGTGCCAGCAGGAGATGGACAGGGACGGAGGGTGAAGCTTTCTTT. The encoded protein is CASRRWTGTEGEAFF.

This clonotype was seen at least ten times. The gene calls are TRBV7-9 and TRBJ1-2; D uncertain. The CDR3 has 18 amino acids. Germline V gene data show CDR1 as SEHNR and CDR2 as FQNEAQ (reference sequence). Trimming removed 2 bases at V and 3 bases at J, with 22 bases between. CDR3 sequence: CASSLSKNPGIQDYGYTF. As DNA, the CDR3 is TGTGCCAGCAGCTTATCAAAAAACCCGGGGATCCAGGACTATGGCTACACCTTC.

The gene calls are TRBV12-3 or TRBV12-4 and TRBJ1-5, with unresolved D. The ends were cut back, 8 bases at V and 6 bases at J, with 5 bases in the middle. This CDR3 has 10 amino acids. The CDR3 region is CASGAQPQHF. The CDR3 nucleotides read TGTGCCAGCGGCGCTCAGCCCCAGCATTTT.

A few counts support this clonotype. The chain links TRBV6-2 or TRBV6-3 to TRBJ1-1; D gene uncertain. The V gene lost 0 bases and the J gene lost 8 bases, with 28 bases spanning the gap. Germline CDR1 reads MNHEY; CDR2 reads SVGEGT. This CDR3 comprises 19 residues. CDR3 residues: CASSYSFAELGIFPNEAFF. DNA of the CDR3: TGTGCCAGCAGTTACTCGTTTGCGGAATTGGGTATCTTCCCTAACGAAGCTTTCTTT.

This clonotype was observed many times. J is TRBJ1-3 and V is TRBV12-3 or TRBV12-4, with D unresolved. V was cut by 6 bases and J by 0 bases, with 9 bases left in between. This CDR3 is 14 amino acids long. CDR3 sequence: CASSLQYSGNTIYF. CDR3 nucleotide sequence: TGTGCCAGCAGCCTGCAATACTCTGGAAACACCATATATTTT.

The CDR3 sequence is CASSQDWGIGEQFF. For the CDR3, the DNA is TGCGCCAGCAGCCAAGACTGGGGAATCGGTGAGCAGTTCTTC. The V gene is TRBV4-3, the J gene TRBJ2-1; the D is unclear. CDR1 and CDR2 from the germline V gene are LGHNA and YSLEER. V shed 0 bases and J shed 9 bases, with 12 bases lying between them. There are 14 residues in the CDR3.

There are many counts of this clonotype. The J gene is TRBJ1-6, the V gene TRBV7-8, with no clear D. There are 14 residues in the CDR3. V gave up 2 bases and J gave up 7 bases, with 9 bases separating them. Germline V gene data show CDR1 as SGHVS and CDR2 as FQNEAQ. As DNA, the CDR3 is TGTGCCAGCAGCTTAATTGAATCAAATTCACCCCTCCACTTT. This codes for CASSLIESNSPLHF.

This chain connects TRBV4-1 to TRBJ1-2, with TRBD1 identical over 8 bases. Looked up from germline, CDR1 is MGHRA and CDR2 is YSYEKL. The V segment lost 2 bases and the J segment 6 bases; nucleotides outside the gene matches: 8. The CDR3 loop spans 15 amino acids. The CDR3 sequence: CASSQLTGGYDGYTF. CDR3 DNA sequence: TGCGCCAGCAGCCAATTAACAGGGGGTTATGATGGCTACACCTTC.

This rearrangement joins TRBV6-2 or TRBV6-3 to TRBJ1-2, with 7 bases aligning to TRBD1. Unmatched junction bases numbered 6, after V lost 2 bases and J lost 6 bases. CDR1 is MNHEY and CDR2 is SVGEGT in the germline V gene. The CDR3 is 14 residues long. Here the CDR3 reads CASSYGDRVDGYTF. The CDR3 nucleotides are TGTGCCAGCAGTTACGGAGACAGGGTCGATGGCTACACCTTC.

This clonotype has a handful of counts. This chain links TRBV5-5 with TRBJ2-5; D is uncertain. The V and J ends lost 1 base and 1 base respectively, with 8 bases between them. Germline lookup yields CDR1 SGHKS and CDR2 YYEKEE (reference sequence). CDR3 size: 14 residues. The CDR3 region is CASSLWQSQETQYF. Written as DNA, the CDR3 is TGTGCCAGCAGCTTGTGGCAGAGCCAAGAGACCCAGTACTTC. Filled out from reference TRBV5-5 and TRBJ2-5, the complete variable domain reads DAGVTQSPTHLIKTRGQQVTLRCSPISGHKSVSWYQQVLGQGPQFIFQYYEKEERGRGNFPDRFSARQFPNYSSELNVNALLLGDSALYLCASSLWQSQETQYFGPGTRLLVL.